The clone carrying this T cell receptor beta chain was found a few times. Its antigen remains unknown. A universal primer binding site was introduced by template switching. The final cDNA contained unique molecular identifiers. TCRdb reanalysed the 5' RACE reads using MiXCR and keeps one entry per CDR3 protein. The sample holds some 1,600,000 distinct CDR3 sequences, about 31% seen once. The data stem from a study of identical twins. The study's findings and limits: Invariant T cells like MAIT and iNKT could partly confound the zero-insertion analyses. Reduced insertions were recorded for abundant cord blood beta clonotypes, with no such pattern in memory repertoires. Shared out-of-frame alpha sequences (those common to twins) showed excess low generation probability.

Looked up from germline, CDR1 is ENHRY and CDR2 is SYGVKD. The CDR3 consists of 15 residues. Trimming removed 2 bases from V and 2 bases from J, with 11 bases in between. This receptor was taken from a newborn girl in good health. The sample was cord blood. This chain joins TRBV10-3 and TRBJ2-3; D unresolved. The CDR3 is CAISESSRLTDTQYF. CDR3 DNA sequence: TGTGCCATCAGTGAGAGCAGCAGGCTCACAGATACGCAGTATTTT.